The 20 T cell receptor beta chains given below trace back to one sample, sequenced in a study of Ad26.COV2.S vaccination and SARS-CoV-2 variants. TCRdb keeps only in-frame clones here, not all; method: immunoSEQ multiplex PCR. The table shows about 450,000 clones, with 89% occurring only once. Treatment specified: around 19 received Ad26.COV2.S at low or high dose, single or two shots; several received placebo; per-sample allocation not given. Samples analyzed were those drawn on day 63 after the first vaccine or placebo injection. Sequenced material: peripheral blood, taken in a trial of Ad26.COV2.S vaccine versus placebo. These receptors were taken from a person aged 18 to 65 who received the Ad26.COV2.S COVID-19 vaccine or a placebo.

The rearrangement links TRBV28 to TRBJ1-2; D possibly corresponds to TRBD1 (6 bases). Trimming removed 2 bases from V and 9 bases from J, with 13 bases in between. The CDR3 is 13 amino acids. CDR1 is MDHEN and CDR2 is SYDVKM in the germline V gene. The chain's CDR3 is CASSLRQEESYTF. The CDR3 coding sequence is TGTGCCAGCAGTTTACGACAGGAGGAGAGCTACACCTTC.

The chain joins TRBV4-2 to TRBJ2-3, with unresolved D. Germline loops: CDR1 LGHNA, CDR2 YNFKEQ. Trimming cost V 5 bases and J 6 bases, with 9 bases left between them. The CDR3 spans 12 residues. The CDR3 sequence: CASSNMGDTQYF. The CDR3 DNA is TGTGCCAGCAGCAACATGGGGGATACGCAGTATTTT.

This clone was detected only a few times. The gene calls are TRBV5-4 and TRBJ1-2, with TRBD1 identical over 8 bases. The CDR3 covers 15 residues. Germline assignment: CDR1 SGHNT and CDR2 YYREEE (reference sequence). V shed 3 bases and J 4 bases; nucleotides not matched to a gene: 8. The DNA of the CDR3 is TGTGCCAGCAGCTCCCGGGACAGGTTTTCCTATGGCTACACCTTC. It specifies CASSSRDRFSYGYTF.

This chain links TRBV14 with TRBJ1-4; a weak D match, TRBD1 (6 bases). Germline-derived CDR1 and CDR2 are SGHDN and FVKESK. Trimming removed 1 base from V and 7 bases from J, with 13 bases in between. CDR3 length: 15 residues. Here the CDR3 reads CASSQVLGGSEKLFF. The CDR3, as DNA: TGTGCCAGCAGCCAAGTCTTAGGGGGTAGTGAAAAACTGTTTTTT. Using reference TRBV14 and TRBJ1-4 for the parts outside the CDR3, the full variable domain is EAGVTQFPSHSVIEKGQTVTLRCDPISGHDNLYWYRRVMGKEIKFLLHFVKESKQDESGMPNNRFLAERTGGTYSTLKVQPAELEDSGVYFCASSQVLGGSEKLFFGSGTQLSVL.

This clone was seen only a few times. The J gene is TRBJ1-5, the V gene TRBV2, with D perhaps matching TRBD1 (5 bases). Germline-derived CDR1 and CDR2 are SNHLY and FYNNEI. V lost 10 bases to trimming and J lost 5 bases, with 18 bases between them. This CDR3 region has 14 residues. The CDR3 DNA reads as TGTGCCACCTCCCCCGGGACCAGAGATCAGCCCCAGCATTTT. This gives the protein CATSPGTRDQPQHF. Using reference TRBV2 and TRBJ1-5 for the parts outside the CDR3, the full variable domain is EPEVTQTPSHQVTQMGQEVILRCVPISNHLYFYWYRQILGQKVEFLVSFYNNEISEKSEIFDDQFSVERPDGSNFTLKIRSTKLEDSAMYFCATSPGTRDQPQHFGDGTRLSIL.

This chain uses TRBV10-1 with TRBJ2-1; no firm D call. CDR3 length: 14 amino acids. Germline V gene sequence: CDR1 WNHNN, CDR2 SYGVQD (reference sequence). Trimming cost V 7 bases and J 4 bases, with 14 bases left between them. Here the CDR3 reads CASTPRRPYNEQFF. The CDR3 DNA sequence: TGCGCCAGCACGCCGAGACGTCCTTACAATGAGCAGTTCTTC.

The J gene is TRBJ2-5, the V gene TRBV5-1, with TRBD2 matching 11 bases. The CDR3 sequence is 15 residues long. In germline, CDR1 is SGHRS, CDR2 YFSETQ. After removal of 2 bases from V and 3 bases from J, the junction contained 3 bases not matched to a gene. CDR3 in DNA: TGCGCCAGCAGCTTTGGGACTAGCGGAGAAGAGACCCAGTACTTC. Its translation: CASSFGTSGEETQYF.

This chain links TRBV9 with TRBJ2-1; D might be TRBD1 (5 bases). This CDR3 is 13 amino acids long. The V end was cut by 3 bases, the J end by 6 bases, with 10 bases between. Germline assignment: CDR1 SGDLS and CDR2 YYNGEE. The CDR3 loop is CASSEGPRNEQFF. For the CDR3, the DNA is TGTGCCAGCAGCGAGGGGCCTCGCAATGAGCAGTTCTTC.

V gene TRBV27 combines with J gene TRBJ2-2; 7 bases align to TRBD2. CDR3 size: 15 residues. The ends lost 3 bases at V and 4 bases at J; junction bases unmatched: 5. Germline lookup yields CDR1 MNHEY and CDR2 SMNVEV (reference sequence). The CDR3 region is CASSFSWGGTGELFF. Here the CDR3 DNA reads TGTGCCAGCAGTTTTTCTTGGGGGGGCACCGGGGAGCTGTTTTTT.

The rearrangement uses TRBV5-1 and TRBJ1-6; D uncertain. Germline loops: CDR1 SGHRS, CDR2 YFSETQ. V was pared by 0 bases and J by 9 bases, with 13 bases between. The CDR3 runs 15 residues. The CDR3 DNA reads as TGCGCCAGCAGCTTGGAGGGTGTTCAAACTTCACCCCTCCACTTT. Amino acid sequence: CASSLEGVQTSPLHF.

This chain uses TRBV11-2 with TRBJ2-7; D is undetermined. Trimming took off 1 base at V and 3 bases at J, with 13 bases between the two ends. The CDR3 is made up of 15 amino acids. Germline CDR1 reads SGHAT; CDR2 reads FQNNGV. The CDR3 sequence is CASSLVIQTFYEQYF. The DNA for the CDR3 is TGTGCCAGCAGCTTAGTAATACAGACCTTCTACGAGCAGTACTTC.

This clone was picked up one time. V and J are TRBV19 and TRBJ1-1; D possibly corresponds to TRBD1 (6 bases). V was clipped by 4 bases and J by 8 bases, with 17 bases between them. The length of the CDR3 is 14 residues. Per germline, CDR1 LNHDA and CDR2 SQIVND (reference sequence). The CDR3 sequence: CASSNSWGPTEAFF. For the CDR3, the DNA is TGTGCCAGTAGTAACTCGTGGGGGCCAACCGAAGCTTTCTTT.

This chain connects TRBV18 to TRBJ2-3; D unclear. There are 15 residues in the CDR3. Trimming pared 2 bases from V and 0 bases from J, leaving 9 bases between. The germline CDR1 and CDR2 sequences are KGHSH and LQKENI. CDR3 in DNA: TGTGCCAGCTCACCAAATACGCTAAGCACAGATACGCAGTATTTT. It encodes CASSPNTLSTDTQYF. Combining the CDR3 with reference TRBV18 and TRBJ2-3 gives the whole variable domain NAGVMQNPRHLVRRRGQEARLRCSPMKGHSHVYWYRQLPEEGLKFMVYLQKENIIDESGMPKERFSAEFPKEGPSILRIQQVVRGDSAAYFCASSPNTLSTDTQYFGPGTRLTVL.

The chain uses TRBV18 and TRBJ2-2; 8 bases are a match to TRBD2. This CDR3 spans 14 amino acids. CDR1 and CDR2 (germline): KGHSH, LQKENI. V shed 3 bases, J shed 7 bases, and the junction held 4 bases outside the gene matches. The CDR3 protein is CASSPGLDIGELFF. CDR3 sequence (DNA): TGTGCCAGCTCACCGGGACTAGATATCGGGGAGCTGTTTTTT.

For the CDR3, the DNA is TGTGCCAGCAGTGCAGGCGGATCGGGCAGGGGGTTTGAGCAGTTCTTC. Translating gives CASSAGGSGRGFEQFF. This chain connects TRBV6-1 to TRBJ2-1; 7 bases align to TRBD1. The CDR3 length is 16 residues. The J segment lost 9 bases and the V segment lost 4 bases, leaving 15 bases of the junction unmatched. Germline values: CDR1 MNHNS, CDR2 SASEGT.

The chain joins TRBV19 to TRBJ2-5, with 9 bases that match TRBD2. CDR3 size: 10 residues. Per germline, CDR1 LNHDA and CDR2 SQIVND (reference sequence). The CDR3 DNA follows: TGTGCTAGCGGGAGCGGGACCCAGTACTTC. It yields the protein CASGSGTQYF.

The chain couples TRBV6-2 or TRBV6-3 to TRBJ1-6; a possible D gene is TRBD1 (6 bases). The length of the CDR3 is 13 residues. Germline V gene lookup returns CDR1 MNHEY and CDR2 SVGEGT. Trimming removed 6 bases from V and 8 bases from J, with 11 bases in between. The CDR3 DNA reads TGTGCCAGCAGCGGACAGCCGCATTCACCCCTCCACTTT. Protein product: CASSGQPHSPLHF.

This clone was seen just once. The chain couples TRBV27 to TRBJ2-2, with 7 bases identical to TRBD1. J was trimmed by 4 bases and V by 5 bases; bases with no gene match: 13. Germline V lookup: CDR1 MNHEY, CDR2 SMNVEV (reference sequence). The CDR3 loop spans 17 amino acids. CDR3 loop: CASSLYPPGQLTGELFF. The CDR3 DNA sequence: TGTGCCAGCAGTCTGTATCCCCCGGGACAGCTCACCGGGGAGCTGTTTTTT.

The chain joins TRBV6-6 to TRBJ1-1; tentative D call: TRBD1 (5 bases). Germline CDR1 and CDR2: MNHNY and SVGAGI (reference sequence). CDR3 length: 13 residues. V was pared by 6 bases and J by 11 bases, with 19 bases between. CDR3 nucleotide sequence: TGTGCCAGCAGCTTCCCGGGACTCCCAGAGGCTTTCTTT. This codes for CASSFPGLPEAFF.

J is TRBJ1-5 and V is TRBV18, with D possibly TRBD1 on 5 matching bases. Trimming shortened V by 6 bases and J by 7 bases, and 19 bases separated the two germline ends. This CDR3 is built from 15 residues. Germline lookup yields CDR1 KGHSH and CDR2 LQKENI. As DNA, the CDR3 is TGTGCCAGCTCCCCTTATGGGGCCCAAGGGCAGCCCCAGCATTTT. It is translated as CASSPYGAQGQPQHF.